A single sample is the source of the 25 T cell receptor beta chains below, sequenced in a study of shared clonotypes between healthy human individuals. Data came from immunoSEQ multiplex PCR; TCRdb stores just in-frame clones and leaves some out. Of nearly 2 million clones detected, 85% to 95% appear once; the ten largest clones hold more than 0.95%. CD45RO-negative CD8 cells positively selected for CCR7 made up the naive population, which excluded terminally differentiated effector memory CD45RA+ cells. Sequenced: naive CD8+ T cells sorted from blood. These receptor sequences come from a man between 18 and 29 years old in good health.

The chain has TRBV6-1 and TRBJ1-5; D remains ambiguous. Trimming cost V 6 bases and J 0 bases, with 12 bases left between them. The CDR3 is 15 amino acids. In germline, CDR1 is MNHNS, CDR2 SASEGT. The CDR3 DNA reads TGTGCCAGCAGCCCCGGACGGATTAGCAATCAGCCCCAGCATTTT. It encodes CASSPGRISNQPQHF.

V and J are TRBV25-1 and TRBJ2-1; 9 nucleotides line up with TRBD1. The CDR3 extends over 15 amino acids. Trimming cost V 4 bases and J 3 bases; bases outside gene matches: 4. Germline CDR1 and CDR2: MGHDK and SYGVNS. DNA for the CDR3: TGTGCCAGCAGTGGCCGGGACAGGGTCTACAATGAGCAGTTCTTC. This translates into CASSGRDRVYNEQFF. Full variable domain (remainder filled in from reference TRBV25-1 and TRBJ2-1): EADIYQTPRYLVIGTGKKITLECSQTMGHDKMYWYQQDPGMELHLIHYSYGVNSTEKGDLSSESTVSRIRTEHFPLTLESARPSHTSQYLCASSGRDRVYNEQFFGPGTRLTVL.

This CDR3 reads CASSSPYQQTDEQYF. The CDR3 nucleotides read TGTGCCAGCAGCTCTCCCTACCAACAGACAGACGAGCAGTACTTC. V usage is TRBV7-9 and J usage is TRBJ2-7, with D tentatively TRBD1 (5 bases). Trimming stripped 4 bases from V and 5 bases from J, with 18 bases between. The CDR3 length is 15 residues. Germline CDR1 SEHNR, CDR2 FQNEAQ (reference sequence).

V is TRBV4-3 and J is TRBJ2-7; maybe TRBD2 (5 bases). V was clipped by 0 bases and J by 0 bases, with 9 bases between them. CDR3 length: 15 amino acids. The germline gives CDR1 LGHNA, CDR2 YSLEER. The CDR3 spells CASSQDTGDSYEQYF. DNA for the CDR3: TGCGCCAGCAGCCAAGACACCGGGGACTCCTACGAGCAGTACTTC.

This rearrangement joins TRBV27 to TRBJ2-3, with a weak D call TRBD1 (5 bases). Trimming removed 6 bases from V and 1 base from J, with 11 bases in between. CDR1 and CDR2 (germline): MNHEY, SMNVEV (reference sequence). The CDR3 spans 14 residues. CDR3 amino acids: CASRILGGTDTQYF. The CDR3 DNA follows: TGTGCCAGCAGGATCCTAGGGGGCACAGATACGCAGTATTTT.

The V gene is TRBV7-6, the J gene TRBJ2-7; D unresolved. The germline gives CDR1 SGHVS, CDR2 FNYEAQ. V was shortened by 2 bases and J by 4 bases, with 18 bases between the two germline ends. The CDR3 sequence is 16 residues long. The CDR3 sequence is CASSLSHGPKLYEQYF. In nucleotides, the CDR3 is TGTGCCAGCAGCTTAAGCCACGGCCCAAAGTTGTACGAGCAGTACTTC.

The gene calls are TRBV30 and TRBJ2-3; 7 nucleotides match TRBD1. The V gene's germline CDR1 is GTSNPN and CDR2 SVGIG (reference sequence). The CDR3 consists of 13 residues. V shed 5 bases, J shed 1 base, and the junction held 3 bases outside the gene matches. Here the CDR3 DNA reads TGTGCCTGGGATGGGACAGGCACAGATACGCAGTATTTT. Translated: CAWDGTGTDTQYF.

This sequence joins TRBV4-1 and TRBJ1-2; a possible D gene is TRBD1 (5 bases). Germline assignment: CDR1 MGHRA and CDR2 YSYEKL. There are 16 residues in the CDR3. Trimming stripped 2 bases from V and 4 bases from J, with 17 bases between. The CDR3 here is CASSQSHVGGGYGYTF. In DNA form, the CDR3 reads TGCGCCAGCAGCCAAAGCCACGTCGGGGGGGGCTATGGCTACACCTTC.

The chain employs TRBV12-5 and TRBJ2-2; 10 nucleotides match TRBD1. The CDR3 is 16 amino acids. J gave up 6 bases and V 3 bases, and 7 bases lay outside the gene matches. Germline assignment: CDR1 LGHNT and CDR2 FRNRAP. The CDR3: CASGFPGQGLAGELFF. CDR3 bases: TGTGCTAGTGGTTTCCCGGGACAGGGGTTAGCCGGGGAGCTGTTTTTT.

CDR3 amino acids: CASSVAGGVQETQYF. The CDR3 DNA is TGTGCCAGCAGTGTAGCGGGGGGAGTCCAAGAGACCCAGTACTTC. The chain uses TRBV27 and TRBJ2-5, with 10 nucleotides matching TRBD2. CDR1 and CDR2 (germline): MNHEY, SMNVEV (reference sequence). The CDR3 is 15 amino acids. Trimming at V came to 5 bases and at J to 1 base, leaving 4 bases not matched to a gene.

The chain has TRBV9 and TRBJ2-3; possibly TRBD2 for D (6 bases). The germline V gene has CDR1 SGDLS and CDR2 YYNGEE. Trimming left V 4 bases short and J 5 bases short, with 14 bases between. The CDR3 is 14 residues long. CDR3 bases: TGTGCCAGCAGCCTGTACGGGAGCGGAGATACGCAGTATTTT. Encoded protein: CASSLYGSGDTQYF.

CDR3 protein: CASSSRTNTYEQYF. For the CDR3, the DNA is TGTGCCAGCAGCTCCCGGACAAATACCTACGAGCAGTACTTC. The chain links TRBV7-9 to TRBJ2-7, with D maybe TRBD1 (5 bases). Trimming stripped 4 bases from V and 2 bases from J, with 12 bases between. Germline V gene lookup returns CDR1 SEHNR and CDR2 FQNEAQ (reference sequence). The CDR3 extends over 14 amino acids.

CDR3 region: CASSQVVVGAPDTQYF. The DNA for the CDR3 is TGCGCCAGCAGCCAAGTAGTAGTGGGGGCACCAGATACGCAGTATTTT. This chain uses TRBV4-1 with TRBJ2-3; possible D gene TRBD1, 6 bases. The germline V gene encodes CDR1 MGHRA and CDR2 YSYEKL. Trimming took 1 base from V and 4 from J, leaving 15 bases between them. CDR3 length equals 16 residues.

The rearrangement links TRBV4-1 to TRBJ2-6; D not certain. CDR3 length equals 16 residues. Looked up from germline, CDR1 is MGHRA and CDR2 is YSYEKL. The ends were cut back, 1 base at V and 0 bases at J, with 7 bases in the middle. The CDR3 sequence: CASSQVMVSGANVLTF. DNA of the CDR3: TGCGCCAGCAGCCAAGTTATGGTCTCTGGGGCCAACGTCCTGACTTTC.

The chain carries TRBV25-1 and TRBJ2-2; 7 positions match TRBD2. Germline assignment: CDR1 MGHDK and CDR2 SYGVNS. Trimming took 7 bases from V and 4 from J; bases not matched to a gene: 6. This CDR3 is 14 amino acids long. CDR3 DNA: TGTGCCAGCACCGAATGGGGGGGCACCGGGGAGCTGTTTTTT. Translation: CASTEWGGTGELFF.

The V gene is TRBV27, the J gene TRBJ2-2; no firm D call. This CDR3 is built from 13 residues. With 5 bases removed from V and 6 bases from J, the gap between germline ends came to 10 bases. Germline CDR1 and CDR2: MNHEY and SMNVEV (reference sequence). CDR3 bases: TGTGCCAGCAGTGTAAACCGCGCCGGGGAGCTGTTTTTT. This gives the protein CASSVNRAGELFF.

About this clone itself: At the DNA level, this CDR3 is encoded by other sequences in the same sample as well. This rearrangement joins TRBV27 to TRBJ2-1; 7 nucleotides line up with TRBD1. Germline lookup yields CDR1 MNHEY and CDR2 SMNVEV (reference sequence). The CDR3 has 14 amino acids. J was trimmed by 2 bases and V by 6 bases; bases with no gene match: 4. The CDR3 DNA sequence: TGTGCCAGCAGCAGTCAGGGGGCCTACAATGAGCAGTTCTTC. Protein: CASSSQGAYNEQFF.

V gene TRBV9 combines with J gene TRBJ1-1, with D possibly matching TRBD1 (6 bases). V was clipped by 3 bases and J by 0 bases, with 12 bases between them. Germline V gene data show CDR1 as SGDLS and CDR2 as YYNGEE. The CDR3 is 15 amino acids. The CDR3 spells CASSAAGALNTEAFF. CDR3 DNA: TGTGCCAGCAGCGCAGCAGGGGCATTGAACACTGAAGCTTTCTTT.

CDR3 nucleotides: TGTGCCAGCAGGATGACAGGGGCTCCCAATCAGCCCCAGCATTTT. Protein sequence: CASRMTGAPNQPQHF. V gene TRBV6-5 combines with J gene TRBJ1-5; 8 bases line up with TRBD1. Germline V gene sequence: CDR1 MNHEY, CDR2 SVGAGI. The CDR3 extends over 15 amino acids. The J segment lost 3 bases and the V segment lost 6 bases, leaving 7 bases of the junction unmatched.

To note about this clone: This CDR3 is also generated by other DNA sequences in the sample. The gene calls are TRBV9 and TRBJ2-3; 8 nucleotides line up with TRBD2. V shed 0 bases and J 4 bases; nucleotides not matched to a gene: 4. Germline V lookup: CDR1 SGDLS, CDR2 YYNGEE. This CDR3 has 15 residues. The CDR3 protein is CASSVEAGGADTQYF. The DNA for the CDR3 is TGTGCCAGCAGCGTAGAGGCGGGGGGCGCAGATACGCAGTATTTT.

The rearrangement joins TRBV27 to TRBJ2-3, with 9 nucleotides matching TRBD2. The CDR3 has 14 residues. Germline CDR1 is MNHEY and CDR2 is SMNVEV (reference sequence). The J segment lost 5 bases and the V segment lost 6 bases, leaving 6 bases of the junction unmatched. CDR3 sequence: CASRAGGPGDTQYF. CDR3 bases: TGTGCCAGCAGGGCGGGAGGGCCGGGAGATACGCAGTATTTT.

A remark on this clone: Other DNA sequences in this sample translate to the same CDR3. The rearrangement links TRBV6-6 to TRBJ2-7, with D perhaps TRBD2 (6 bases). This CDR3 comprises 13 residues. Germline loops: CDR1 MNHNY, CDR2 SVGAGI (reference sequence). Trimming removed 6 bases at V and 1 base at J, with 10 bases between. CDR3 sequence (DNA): TGTGCCAGCAGCCCCGGGGGATCCTACGAGCAGTACTTC. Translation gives CASSPGGSYEQYF.

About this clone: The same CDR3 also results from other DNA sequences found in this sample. CDR3 sequence reads: CASSETGYEQYF. In DNA form, the CDR3 reads TGTGCCAGCAGTGAAACAGGGTACGAGCAGTACTTC. The chain joins TRBV6-1 to TRBJ2-7; weak D call: TRBD1 (6 bases). The CDR3 sequence is 12 residues long. Germline values: CDR1 MNHNS, CDR2 SASEGT. Trimming cost V 2 bases and J 4 bases, with 6 bases left between them.

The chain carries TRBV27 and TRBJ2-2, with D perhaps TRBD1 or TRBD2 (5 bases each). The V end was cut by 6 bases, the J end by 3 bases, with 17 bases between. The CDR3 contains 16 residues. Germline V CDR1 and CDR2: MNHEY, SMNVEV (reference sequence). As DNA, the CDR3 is TGTGCCAGCAGCCCTCAGATAGTGGGGGACACCGGGGAGCTGTTTTTT. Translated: CASSPQIVGDTGELFF.

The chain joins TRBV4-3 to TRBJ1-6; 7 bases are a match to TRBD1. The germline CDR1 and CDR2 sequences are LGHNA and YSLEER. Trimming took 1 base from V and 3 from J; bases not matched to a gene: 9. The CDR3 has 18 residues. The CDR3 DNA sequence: TGCGCCAGCAGCCAAGCTCCACCGGGACAGAGCTATAATTCACCCCTCCACTTT. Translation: CASSQAPPGQSYNSPLHF.